Shown below are 26 T cell receptor beta chains from a single sample sequenced in a study of T cell clonality in common variable immunodeficiency. The table came from immunoSEQ multiplex PCR; TCRdb's copy has only in-frame clones and leaves some out. Altogether some 60,000 clones were found in the sample, and no singletons occur. Source material: peripheral blood mononuclear cells. These receptors originate from a person between 18 and 69 years old in good health.

This clone came up many times. Sequencing ends 3 residues short of the CDR3 end; the germline J gene provides the rest. V gene TRBV6-1 combines with J gene TRBJ1-2; D gene ambiguous. Germline values: CDR1 MNHNS, CDR2 SASEGT. The CDR3 is 13 residues long. This chain's CDR3 is CASSELPETPYTF. The part of the CDR3 DNA that was read is TGTGCCAGCAGTGAACTACCAGAGACTCCC.

The table lists this clone with many counts. The read halts 3 residues ahead of the CDR3 end, with the missing end drawn from the germline J gene. The chain uses TRBV19 and TRBJ2-4, with a tentative D call TRBD1 (6 bases). The CDR3 runs 14 residues. Per the germline V gene, CDR1 is LNHDA and CDR2 is SQIVND (reference sequence). Between the trimmed V and J ends, which lost 1 base and 7 bases, there was a span of 11 bases. CDR3 residues: CASSIAGGQNIQYF. The CDR3 bases that were read are TGTGCCAGTAGTATAGCTGGGGGCCAGAACATT.

This clone was recorded at least ten times. The CDR3 goes on 3 residues after the read ends, and that part is filled in from the germline J gene. The chain carries TRBV19 and TRBJ1-5; D is possibly TRBD1 (5 bases). Germline CDR1 and CDR2: LNHDA and SQIVND (reference sequence). V was clipped by 5 bases and J by 5 bases, with 19 bases between them. The CDR3 is 16 residues long. The CDR3 loop is CASSARQRSLDQPQHF. Partial CDR3 DNA: TGTGCCAGTAGTGCCAGACAGAGGAGCCTCGATCAGCCC.

The table lists this clone with many counts. From the germline J gene comes the end of the CDR3, since the read stops 3 residues before it. This chain connects TRBV3-1 (or the pseudogene TRBV3-2) to TRBJ2-3; a weak D match, TRBD1 (5 bases). CDR3 length equals 16 residues. The germline V gene encodes CDR1 LGHDT and CDR2 YNNKEL (reference sequence). V lost 1 base to trimming and J lost 4 bases, with 15 bases between them. The part of the CDR3 DNA that was read is TGTGCCAGCAGCCAAGGCGGAAGGGGTGGAGCAGATACG. This translates into CASSQGGRGGADT. The whole CDR3 protein reads CASSQGGRGGADTQYF.

This clone has only a few counts. The CDR3 end lies 3 residues beyond the end of the read and is filled in from the germline J gene. This chain uses TRBV5-1 with TRBJ2-7; maybe TRBD1 (5 bases). V was pared by 0 bases and J by 1 base, with 8 bases between. CDR3 size: 14 residues. CDR1 and CDR2 (germline): SGHRS, YFSETQ. CDR3 amino acids: CASSLAQGSYEQYF. CDR3 DNA (partial): TGCGCCAGCAGCTTGGCGCAGGGATCCTACGAG.

This clone was counted at least ten times. The read is 3 residues too short to cover the CDR3 end, so that end is filled in from the germline J gene. The V and J genes are TRBV7-2 and TRBJ2-3, with D hard to call. The CDR3 spans 12 residues. Trimming took off 5 bases at V and 6 bases at J, with 9 bases between the two ends. CDR1 is SGHTA and CDR2 is FQGNSA in the germline V gene. CDR3 sequence: CASSPSVDTQYF. The CDR3 DNA, read in part, is TGTGCCAGCAGCCCCTCCGTGGATACG.

This clone has ten or more counts. From the germline J gene comes the end of the CDR3, since the read stops 3 residues before it. This sequence joins TRBV20-1 and TRBJ1-5, with 7 bases identical to TRBD1. V was pared by 4 bases and J by 2 bases, with 11 bases of the junction left unmatched. Per the germline V gene, CDR1 is DFQATT and CDR2 is SNEGSKA (reference sequence). CDR3 length equals 16 residues. CDR3 region: CSANPPDRARNQPQHF. The CDR3 bases that were read are TGCAGTGCTAACCCCCCCGACAGGGCTCGCAATCAGCCC.

Many counts were recorded for this clone. The observed sequence ends 3 residues before the CDR3 terminus, with the missing tail filled in from the germline J gene. This chain uses TRBV12-3 or TRBV12-4 with TRBJ1-1, with 9 bases matching TRBD1. CDR3 size: 14 residues. The sequenced part of the CDR3 DNA is TGTGCCAGCAGTTCCCCCGTTGAGGGACAGGGA. It codes for CASSSPVEGQG. The full CDR3 is CASSSPVEGQGAFF.

This clone was recorded many times. The read finishes 3 residues shy of the CDR3 end, and the germline J gene is used to complete it. The chain uses TRBV9 and TRBJ2-3; D unclear. There are 16 residues in the CDR3. Germline CDR1 SGDLS, CDR2 YYNGEE. V dropped 0 bases and J dropped 1 base, with 12 bases sitting between them. The covered CDR3 bases are TGTGCCAGCAGCGTAGATATGGGTCGGGGCACAGATACG. Amino acids: CASSVDMGRGTDT. The CDR3 reads in full as CASSVDMGRGTDTQYF. Variable domain in full (rest from reference TRBV9 and TRBJ2-3): DSGVTQTPKHLITATGQRVTLRCSPRSGDLSVYWYQQSLDQGLQFLIQYYNGEERAKGNILERFSAQQFPDLHSELNLSSLELGDSALYFCASSVDMGRGTDTQYFGPGTRLTVL.

This clone was detected only a few times. The CDR3 goes on 3 residues after the read ends, and that part is filled in from the germline J gene. The J gene is TRBJ2-7, the V gene TRBV11-2, with D possibly matching TRBD2 (6 bases). The CDR3 sequence is 15 residues long. V gave up 3 bases and J gave up 2 bases, with 14 bases separating them. CDR1 and CDR2 from the germline V gene are SGHAT and FQNNGV. The CDR3 reads CASSLWGDGPYEQYF. CDR3 DNA (partial): TGTGCCAGCAGCTTGTGGGGGGACGGACCCTACGAG.

This clone was counted at least ten times. Read sequence stops 3 residues before the CDR3 end, and the germline J gene provides the missing end. The chain is built from TRBV18 and TRBJ2-1; TRBD1 matches 11 bases. The V gene's germline CDR1 is KGHSH and CDR2 LQKENI. J was trimmed by 7 bases and V by 4 bases; bases with no gene match: 3. This CDR3 region has 14 residues. The CDR3 sequence is CASSQGQGANEQFF. The DNA read from the CDR3 is TGTGCCAGCTCACAAGGACAGGGGGCGAATGAG. The full variable domain, with the rest looked up from reference TRBV18 and TRBJ2-1, is NAGVMQNPRHLVRRRGQEARLRCSPMKGHSHVYWYRQLPEEGLKFMVYLQKENIIDESGMPKERFSAEFPKEGPSILRIQQVVRGDSAAYFCASSQGQGANEQFFGPGTRLTVL.

In this sample, this clone turned up many times. Sequencing ends 3 residues short of the CDR3 end; the germline J gene provides the rest. This chain connects TRBV20-1 to TRBJ1-6; the match to TRBD1 covers 8 bases. Per germline, CDR1 DFQATT and CDR2 SNEGSKA (reference sequence). CDR3 length: 15 residues. The CDR3 protein is CSARDSRQGAVPLHF. CDR3 bases read: TGCAGTGCTAGAGATTCGAGGCAGGGGGCAGTGCCC.

This clone was detected ten times or more. The CDR3 loop is CASSQLQSREKLFF. Incomplete CDR3 DNA: TGCGCCAGCAGCCAACTTCAGTCGAGGGAAAAA. The chain recombines TRBV4-1 with TRBJ1-4; D is ambiguous. With the read ending 3 residues before the CDR3 end, the germline J gene is used to fill in that end. This CDR3 is 14 amino acids long. With 2 bases removed from V and 8 bases from J, the gap between germline ends came to 12 bases. Germline V CDR1 and CDR2: MGHRA, YSYEKL.

This clone occurred many times. Coverage ceases 3 residues before the CDR3 finishes, and the germline J gene fills in the end. J is TRBJ2-3 and V is TRBV4-1; D gene uncertain. Germline V gene lookup returns CDR1 MGHRA and CDR2 YSYEKL. The CDR3 covers 13 residues. Deletions cut 3 bases from V and 3 bases from J, with 7 bases between. The CDR3 reads CASSHPRTDTQYF. The CDR3 DNA, read in part, is TGCGCCAGCAGCCATCCTAGAACAGATACG.

This clone was detected only a few times. The read terminates 3 residues before the CDR3 end, so the remaining end is supplied by the germline J gene. The chain joins TRBV13 to TRBJ2-3, with D unclear. Trimming took 4 bases from V and 0 from J, leaving 14 bases between them. In germline, CDR1 is PRHDT, CDR2 FYEKMQ (reference sequence). This CDR3 is built from 16 residues. The CDR3 here is CASSSRHRPSTDTQYF. CDR3 DNA (partial): TGTGCCAGCAGCTCTCGACACCGTCCGAGCACAGATACG.

This clone occurred many times. One end of the junction does not line up with germline, which may come from a read error. The sequence runs out 3 residues before the end of the CDR3; the remainder is reconstructed from the germline J gene. This chain uses TRBV4-2 with TRBJ1-1; the D is unclear. The CDR3 is 13 amino acids. Germline CDR1 and CDR2: LGHNA and YNFKEQ. The part of the CDR3 DNA that was read is TGCGCCAGCAGCCAGGCAGTGAACACTGAA. Protein product: CASSQAVNTE. The whole CDR3 protein is CASSQAVNTEAFF.

There are many counts of this clone. The read falls 3 residues short of the CDR3 end, and the missing part is taken from the germline J gene. This chain connects TRBV10-3 to TRBJ2-7, with D uncertain. CDR1 is ENHRY and CDR2 is SYGVKD in the germline V gene. CDR3 size: 12 residues. V lost 3 bases and J 3 bases, leaving 6 bases between the germline ends. The CDR3 is CAISDRYYEQYF. Incomplete CDR3 DNA: TGTGCCATCAGTGACAGATACTACGAG.

In regard to this clone: The read terminates 3 residues before the CDR3 end, so the remaining end is supplied by the germline J gene. V gene TRBV11-2 combines with J gene TRBJ2-5; perhaps TRBD1 as D (6 bases). The CDR3 extends over 15 amino acids. Germline CDR1 SGHAT, CDR2 FQNNGV. V dropped 5 bases and J dropped 3 bases, with 16 bases sitting between them. CDR3 bases read: TGTGCCAGCAGCCCCCAGGGGAGCGTAAAAGAGACC. Translating gives CASSPQGSVKET. The CDR3 as a whole reads CASSPQGSVKETQYF.

This clone was seen many times. The read stops 3 residues short of the end of the CDR3; the missing end is completed from the germline J gene. This rearrangement joins TRBV19 to TRBJ1-1, with D maybe TRBD1 (6 bases). Trimming pared 7 bases from V and 4 bases from J, leaving 13 bases between. The CDR3 runs 13 residues. In germline, CDR1 is LNHDA, CDR2 SQIVND (reference sequence). The CDR3 here is CASKWGGPTEAFF. The DNA read from the CDR3 is TGTGCCAGTAAGTGGGGGGGCCCCACTGAA.

As for this clone: Sequencing ends 3 residues short of the CDR3 end; the germline J gene provides the rest. The J gene is TRBJ2-5, the V gene TRBV7-2; 11 positions match TRBD2. CDR1 is SGHTA and CDR2 is FQGNSA in the germline V gene. The V and J ends lost 0 bases and 5 bases, in that order; junction bases with no gene match: 11. The CDR3 runs to 18 residues. The CDR3 region is CASSLAPYGSGREETQYF. The DNA read from the CDR3 is TGTGCCAGCAGCTTAGCCCCATATGGTAGCGGGAGGGAGGAGACC.

This clone was recorded at least ten times. The read stops 3 residues short of the end of the CDR3; the missing end is completed from the germline J gene. The rearrangement uses TRBV30 and TRBJ2-7; 10 bases map to TRBD1. Trimming at V came to 1 base and at J to 6 bases, leaving 6 bases not matched to a gene. Germline V gene sequence: CDR1 GTSNPN, CDR2 SVGIG (reference sequence). This CDR3 is 14 amino acids long. Incomplete CDR3 DNA: TGTGCCTGGAGTGCAGGACAGGGGGTAGTCGAG. Encoded protein: CAWSAGQGVVE. The full CDR3 protein is CAWSAGQGVVEQYF.

This clone was found many times. The read ends 3 residues before the CDR3 terminus; that terminus is restored from the germline J gene. J is TRBJ2-7 and V is TRBV2; TRBD2 agrees at 11 bases. The CDR3 loop spans 15 amino acids. The V gene end was trimmed by 6 bases and the J gene end by 3 bases; junction bases not matched to a gene: 7. Germline V gives CDR1 SNHLY, CDR2 FYNNEI. CDR3: CASRKTSGSRYEQYF. Incomplete CDR3 DNA: TGTGCCAGCAGGAAAACTAGCGGGAGCCGCTACGAG. The entire variable domain, with the rest obtained from reference TRBV2 and TRBJ2-7, is as follows: EPEVTQTPSHQVTQMGQEVILRCVPISNHLYFYWYRQILGQKVEFLVSFYNNEISEKSEIFDDQFSVERPDGSNFTLKIRSTKLEDSAMYFCASRKTSGSRYEQYFGPGTRLTVT.

This clone has ten or more counts. The CDR3 is cut off 3 residues early in the read; its end comes from the germline J gene. The rearrangement uses TRBV7-8 and TRBJ1-1; D is unclear. Germline V gene data show CDR1 as SGHVS and CDR2 as FQNEAQ. The CDR3 consists of 14 residues. CDR3 sequence reads: CASSWMEGPIEAFF. CDR3 DNA, as far as it was read: TGTGCCAGCAGCTGGATGGAGGGCCCGATAGAA.

This clone was recorded at least ten times. The missing CDR3 end, 3 residues past where the read stops, is filled in from the germline J gene. The gene calls are TRBV5-1 and TRBJ2-7, with 7 bases fitting TRBD1. In germline, CDR1 is SGHRS, CDR2 YFSETQ. This CDR3 has 14 residues. Trimming took 3 bases from V and 0 from J; bases not matched to a gene: 3. CDR3 amino acids: CASSSQGTSYEQYF. The CDR3 bases that were read are TGCGCCAGCAGCTCACAGGGGACCTCCTACGAG.

This clone was recorded at least ten times. The observed sequence ends 3 residues before the CDR3 terminus, with the missing tail filled in from the germline J gene. This chain links TRBV7-8 with TRBJ2-2; 11 bases agree with TRBD2. Germline CDR1 reads SGHVS; CDR2 reads FQNEAQ. The CDR3 contains 16 residues. V shed 5 bases, J shed 1 base, and the junction held 3 bases outside the gene matches. The CDR3 sequence is CASSPTSGGNTGELFF. CDR3 bases read: TGTGCCAGCAGCCCTACTAGCGGGGGGAACACCGGGGAG.

In its sample, this clone was seen many times. The read stops 3 residues short of the end of the CDR3; the missing end is completed from the germline J gene. The rearrangement links TRBV6-4 to TRBJ2-5; TRBD2 matches 10 bases. The V gene end was trimmed by 4 bases and the J gene end by 4 bases; junction bases not matched to a gene: 0. Germline V gene lookup returns CDR1 MRHNA and CDR2 SNTAGT. The CDR3 runs 13 residues. Here the CDR3 reads CASSGLAGETQYF. CDR3 DNA, as far as it was read: TGTGCCAGCAGTGGACTAGCGGGAGAGACC.